This paragraph reports one TCR beta chain. It has no known antigen specificity. No quality values exist for individual bases; no much larger clone is one base distant. Each collaborating institution followed its own protocols to collect whole blood in K2EDTA tubes. Collaborator samples were shipped for TCRbeta analysis as frozen whole blood, isolated PBMCs, or DNA extracted from either sample type. In the germline V gene (reference sequence), CDR1 corresponds to LGHDT and CDR2 to YNNKEL. Relative to germline, V is missing 4 bases and J is missing 3 bases, with 5 bases of the junction outside any gene match. The CDR3 contains 15 residues, cysteine and phenylalanine counted. Only the CDR3 portion is preserved as DNA: 45 bases, with reading frame beginning at the first base. This sample is drawn from a study of blood T cell repertoires in COVID-19 (dated by TCRdb to the early 2020s). About the investigation overall: Samples from collaborators originated in the United States, Italy and Spain and spanned both the acute and convalescent phases of COVID-19. The prospective study material was composed of cDNA or gDNA derived from T cells, B-cell-depleted T cells, or PBMCs. Deeply sampled blood TCRbeta repertoires from subjects exposed to, actively infected with, or recovered from COVID-19 were included in the dataset. A freely available public database, intended as a resource for researchers studying the immune response to SARS-CoV-2, is where the repertoires were released. Samples were obtained from the ongoing ImmuneRACE study (first 160 participants) and from over a thousand subjects provided by 6 global collaborators. Nearly every sample came with metadata listing a de-identified subject ID, COVID-19 status, age in years and sex. Where available, HLA class I and class II types were taken from metadata supplied by the sample provider and were not determined by assay-based typing.

The immunoSEQ Assay, a bias-controlled multiplex PCR, was used to amplify TCRbeta CDR3 regions from genomic DNA. The published analysis was carried out like this. Within the assay, amplification of reference gene primers was used to estimate how many nucleated cells each sample contained. To quantify the absolute abundance of each unique TCRbeta CDR3 rearrangement, sequence reads were collapsed and filtered. For each sample, productive Simpson clonality was calculated as the square root of Simpson's diversity index over productive rearrangements. TCRdb stores this immuneACCESS table with in-frame sequences only. Part of the clones is absent; in the studies checked, under half of the shortfall reflects unresolved V genes, and no reason is known for the rest. The V and J calls and clone size are taken from that table; D and trimming were inferred from the DNA. The sample table lists some 39,000 clones, about 77% of them with a count of one. Over 25% of the sample is held by the ten biggest clonotypes.

Summary of the overall study and its limitations: The amount of clinical and demographic metadata varied by source and participant and was provided uncurated.

The chain couples TRBV3-1 (or the pseudogene TRBV3-2) to TRBJ2-1, with 8 junctional bases fitting TRBD2. This TCR was recovered from a man at least 80 years old with acute or convalescent COVID-19. Sequences were obtained from peripheral blood. The CDR3 corresponds to CASSPWRGVYNEQFF. The sequenced DNA: TGTGCCAGCAGCCCCTGGCGGGGGGTCTACAATGAGCAGTTCTTC.